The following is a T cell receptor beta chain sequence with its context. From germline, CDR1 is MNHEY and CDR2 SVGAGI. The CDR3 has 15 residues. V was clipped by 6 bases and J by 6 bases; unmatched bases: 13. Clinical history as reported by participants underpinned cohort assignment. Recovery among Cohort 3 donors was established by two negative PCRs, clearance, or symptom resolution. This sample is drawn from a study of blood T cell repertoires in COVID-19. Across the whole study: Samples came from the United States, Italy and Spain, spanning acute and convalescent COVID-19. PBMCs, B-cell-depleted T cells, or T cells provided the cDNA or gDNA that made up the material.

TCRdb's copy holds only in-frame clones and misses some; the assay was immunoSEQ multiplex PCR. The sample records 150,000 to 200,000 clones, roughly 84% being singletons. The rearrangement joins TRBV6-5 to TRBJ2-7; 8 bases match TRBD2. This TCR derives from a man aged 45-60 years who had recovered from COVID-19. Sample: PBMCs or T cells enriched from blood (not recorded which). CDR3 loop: CASRSPSGGAGEQYF. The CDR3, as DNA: TGTGCCAGCAGATCTCCCTCGGGGGGGGCAGGCGAGCAGTACTTC.